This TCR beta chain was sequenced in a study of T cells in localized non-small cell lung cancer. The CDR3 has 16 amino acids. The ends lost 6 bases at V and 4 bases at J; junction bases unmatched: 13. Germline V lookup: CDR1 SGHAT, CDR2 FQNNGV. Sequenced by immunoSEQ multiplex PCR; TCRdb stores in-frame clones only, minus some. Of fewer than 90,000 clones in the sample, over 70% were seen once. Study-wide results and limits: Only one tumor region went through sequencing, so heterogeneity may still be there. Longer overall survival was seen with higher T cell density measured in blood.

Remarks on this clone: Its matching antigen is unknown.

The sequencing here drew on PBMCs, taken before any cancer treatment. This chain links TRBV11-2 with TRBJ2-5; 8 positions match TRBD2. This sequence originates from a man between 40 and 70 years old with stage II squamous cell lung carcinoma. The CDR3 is CASSQSMSGSGETQYF. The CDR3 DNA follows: TGTGCCAGCAGTCAATCGATGAGCGGGAGCGGAGAGACCCAGTACTTC.